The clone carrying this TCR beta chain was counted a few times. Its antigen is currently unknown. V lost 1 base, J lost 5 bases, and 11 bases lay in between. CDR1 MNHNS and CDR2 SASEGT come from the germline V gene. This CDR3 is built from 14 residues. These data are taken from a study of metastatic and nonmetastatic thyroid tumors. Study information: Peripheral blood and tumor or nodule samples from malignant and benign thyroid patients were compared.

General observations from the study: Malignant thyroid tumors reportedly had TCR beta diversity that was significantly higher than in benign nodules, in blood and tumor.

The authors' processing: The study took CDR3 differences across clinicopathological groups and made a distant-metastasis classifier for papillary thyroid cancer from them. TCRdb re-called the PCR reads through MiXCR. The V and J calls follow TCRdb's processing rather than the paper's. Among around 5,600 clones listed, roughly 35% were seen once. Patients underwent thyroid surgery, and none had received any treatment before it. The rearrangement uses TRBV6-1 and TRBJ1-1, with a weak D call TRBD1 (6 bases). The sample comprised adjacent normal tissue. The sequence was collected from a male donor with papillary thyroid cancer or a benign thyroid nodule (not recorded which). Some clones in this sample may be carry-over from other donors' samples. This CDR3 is CASSEGGGQTEAFF. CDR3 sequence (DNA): TGTGCCAGCAGTGAAGGAGGGGGACAAACTGAAGCTTTCTTT.